Sequencing of this T cell receptor (beta chain) was carried out in a study of cytomegalovirus exposure and HLA in healthy donors. CDR3 size: 14 residues. Germline-derived CDR1 and CDR2 are SGHTA and FQGNSA. V lost 5 bases and J 0 bases, leaving 8 bases between the germline ends. Overall study findings and caveats: Analysis was carried out at a later point, and it linked a missense DCLRE1C variant to TCR beta V- and J-gene trimming.

Amplification used 60 Vbeta primers and 13 Jbeta primers. Some clones are missing from TCRdb's copy, which holds only in-frame ones; the method was immunoSEQ multiplex PCR. Found here are about 170,000 clones, about 80% of them singletons; the top ten hold around 0.97%. This clone has a handful of counts. The antigen is unknown. When sampled, the donors appeared nominally healthy, though they likely had unrecorded immune exposures. The sequenced sample consisted of PBMCs. This chain joins TRBV7-2 and TRBJ1-3; D gene unclear. This TCR derives from a woman aged 50 to 60 in good health and CMV-seropositive. CDR3 amino acids: CASSLQSSGNTIYF. CDR3 DNA: TGTGCCAGCAGCCTACAGAGCTCTGGAAACACCATATATTTT. The full variable domain, rest sourced from reference TRBV7-2 and TRBJ1-3, is GAGVSQSPSNKVTEKGKDVELRCDPISGHTALYWYRQSLGQGLEFLIYFQGNSAPDKSGLPSDRFSAERTGGSVSTLTIQRTQQEDSAVYLCASSLQSSGNTIYFGEGSWLTVV.